The clone carrying this T cell receptor (beta chain) occurred many times. Its antigen remains unknown. The data were obtained in a study of T cells in Graves' hyperthyroidism and ophthalmopathy. Study information: Peripheral blood was collected at initial diagnosis, before any treatment.

The CDR3 is 16 residues long. The germline CDR1 and CDR2 sequences are SGHNT and YENEEA. V trimming: 3 bases; J trimming: 2 bases; junction bases outside the gene matches: 6. Points from the study as a whole: Model predictions of ophthalmopathy came a median 6.5 months before onset.

RNA transcripts gave rise to amplified TCR beta CDR3 regions. With the HTBI primer set, the TCR CDR3 went through a first round of RT-PCR. Each CDR3 protein gets one entry after TCRdb re-called the multiplex PCR reads with MiXCR. The top ten hold 3.8% of the sample, which has about 620,000 distinct CDR3 sequences, 15% to 20% seen once. Patients were excluded because of uncontrolled infection, other autoimmune disease, pregnancy or lactation. This chain links TRBV11-3 with TRBJ2-5, with 10 bases aligning to TRBD2. This TCR was recovered from a woman aged 25-40 years with Graves' hyperthyroidism. Sequencing input: blood. The CDR3 here is CASSFILAGMQETQYF. CDR3 sequence (DNA): TGTGCCAGCAGCTTTATACTAGCGGGAATGCAAGAGACCCAGTACTTC.